The sequence of this T cell receptor beta chain was determined in a study of T-cell reconstitution after alpha-beta-depleted transplantation in children. Study findings and constraints: At around two months after transplant, the alpha-beta T cells were reportedly derived from several hundred expanded clones that came from non-depleted graft cells. T cells produced anew were the main source of T-cell counts and diversity one year after transplant.

CDR1 LGHNA and CDR2 YNFKEQ come from the germline V gene. V lost 4 bases and J lost 6; bases outside the gene matches: 10. This CDR3 spans 15 amino acids. This clonotype was seen only a few times. The target antigen is unknown. A library of TCRbeta sequences, prepared with unique molecular identifiers, was generated. TCRdb reprocessed the PCR reads via MiXCR and lists one record per CDR3 protein. The sample lists about 58,000 distinct CDR3 sequences, roughly 45% seen once, with less than 98% in the top ten. V and J are TRBV4-2 and TRBJ2-3; the match to TRBD1 covers 7 bases. The material sequenced was PBMCs, mostly from graft donor cells, taken 360 days after TCRalphabeta/CD19-depleted stem cell transplant. The sequence was collected from a male patient younger than 18 who had a stem cell transplant for acute lymphoblastic leukemia, so the T cells may come from the graft donor. The chain's CDR3 is CASSLKSTGEDTQYF. The CDR3, as DNA: TGTGCCAGCAGCCTGAAATCTACAGGGGAGGATACGCAGTATTTT.